This record covers a single T cell receptor beta chain. No antigen is known for it. This specimen comes from a study of PD-1 blockade in classical Hodgkin lymphoma. Findings of the study overall: Baseline TCR diversity was reportedly lower in newly diagnosed patients than healthy donors. Newly diagnosed patients had diversity similar to the baseline diversity of complete responders. TCR diversity rose significantly by C4D1 in CD4+ but not CD8+ cells. Some patients began nivolumab under 1 year after ASCT. These patients were excluded from later analyses.

Documented time point: cycle 4 day 1 (C4D1), after more than five weeks of nivolumab. Brentuximab vedotin exposure varied among the patients, all of whom had relapsed after autologous stem cell transplantation. The CDR3 is made up of 16 amino acids. Per the germline V gene, CDR1 is LNHDA and CDR2 is SQIVND (reference sequence). Trimming stripped 2 bases from V and 0 bases from J, with 11 bases between. TCRdb's copy holds only in-frame clones and misses some; the assay was immunoSEQ multiplex PCR. This table holds tens of thousands of clones, around 78% found once. The sequence came from a human donor with classical Hodgkin lymphoma. V gene TRBV19 combines with J gene TRBJ2-1; D possibly corresponds to TRBD2 (6 bases). The source material was peripheral blood mononuclear cells (PBMCs), sampled before the fourth cycle of nivolumab. CDR3 in DNA: TGTGCCAGTAGTATAATGGAGGGGAGCTCCTACAATGAGCAGTTCTTC. Amino acid sequence: CASSIMEGSSYNEQFF.